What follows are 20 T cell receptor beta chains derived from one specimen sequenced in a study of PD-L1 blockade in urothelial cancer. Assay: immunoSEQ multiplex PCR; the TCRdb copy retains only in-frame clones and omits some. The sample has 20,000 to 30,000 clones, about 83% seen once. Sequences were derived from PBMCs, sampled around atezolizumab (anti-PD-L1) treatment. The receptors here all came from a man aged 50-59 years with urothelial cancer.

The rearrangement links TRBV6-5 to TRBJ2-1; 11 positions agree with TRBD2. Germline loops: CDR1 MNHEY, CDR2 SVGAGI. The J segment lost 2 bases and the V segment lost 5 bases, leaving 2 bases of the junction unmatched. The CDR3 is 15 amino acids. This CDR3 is CASSLAGGPYNEQFF. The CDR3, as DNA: TGTGCCAGCAGTCTAGCGGGGGGACCCTACAATGAGCAGTTCTTC.

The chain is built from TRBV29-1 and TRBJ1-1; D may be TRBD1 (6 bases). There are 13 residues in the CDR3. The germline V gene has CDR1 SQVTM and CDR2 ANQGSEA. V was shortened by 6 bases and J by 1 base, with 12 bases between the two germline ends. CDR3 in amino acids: CSVRQATNTEAFF. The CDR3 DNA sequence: TGCAGCGTGCGACAGGCGACGAACACTGAAGCTTTCTTT.

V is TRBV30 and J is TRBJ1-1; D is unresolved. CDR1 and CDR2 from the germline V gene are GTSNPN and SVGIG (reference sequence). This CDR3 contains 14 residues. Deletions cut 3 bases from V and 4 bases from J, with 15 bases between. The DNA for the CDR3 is TGTGCCTGGAGGTGGTACGCGGTTGGCACTGAAGCTTTCTTT. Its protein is CAWRWYAVGTEAFF. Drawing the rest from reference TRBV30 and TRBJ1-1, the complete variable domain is SQTIHQWPATLVQPVGSPLSLECTVEGTSNPNLYWYRQAAGRGLQLLFYSVGIGQISSEVPQNLSASRPQDRQFILSSKKLLLSDSGFYLCAWRWYAVGTEAFFGQGTRLTVV.

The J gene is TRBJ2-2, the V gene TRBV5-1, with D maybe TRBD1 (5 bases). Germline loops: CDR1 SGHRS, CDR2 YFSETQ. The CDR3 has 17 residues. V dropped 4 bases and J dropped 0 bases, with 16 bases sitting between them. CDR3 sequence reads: CASSGTRQGANTGELFF. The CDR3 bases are TGCGCCAGCAGCGGTACTCGACAAGGGGCGAACACCGGGGAGCTGTTTTTT.

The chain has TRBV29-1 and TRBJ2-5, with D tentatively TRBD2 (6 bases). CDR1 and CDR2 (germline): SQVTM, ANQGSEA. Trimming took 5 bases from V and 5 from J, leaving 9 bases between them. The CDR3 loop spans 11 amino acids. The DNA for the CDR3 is TGCAGCGTTTGGGGGGAGGAGACCCAGTACTTC. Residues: CSVWGEETQYF.

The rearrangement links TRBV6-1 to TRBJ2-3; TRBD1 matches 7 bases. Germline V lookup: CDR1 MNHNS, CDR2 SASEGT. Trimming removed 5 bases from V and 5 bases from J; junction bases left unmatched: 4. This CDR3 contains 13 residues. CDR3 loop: CASSWTGEDTQYF. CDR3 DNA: TGTGCCAGCAGTTGGACAGGAGAAGATACGCAGTATTTT.

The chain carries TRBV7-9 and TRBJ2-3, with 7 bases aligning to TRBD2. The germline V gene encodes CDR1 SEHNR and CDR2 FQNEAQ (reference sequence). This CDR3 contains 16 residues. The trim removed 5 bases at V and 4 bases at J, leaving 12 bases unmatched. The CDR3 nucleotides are TGTGCCAGCAGCAAAAATGCCGGGACTATGGCAGATACGCAGTATTTT. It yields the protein CASSKNAGTMADTQYF.

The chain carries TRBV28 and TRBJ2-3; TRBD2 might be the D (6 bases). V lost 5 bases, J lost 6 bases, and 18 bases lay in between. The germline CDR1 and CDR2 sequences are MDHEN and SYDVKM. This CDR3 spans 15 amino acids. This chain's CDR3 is CASSKGLRGRDTQYF. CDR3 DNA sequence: TGTGCCAGCAGTAAGGGTTTGCGGGGTCGGGATACGCAGTATTTT. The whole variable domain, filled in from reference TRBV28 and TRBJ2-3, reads DVKVTQSSRYLVKRTGEKVFLECVQDMDHENMFWYRQDPGLGLRLIYFSYDVKMKEKGDIPEGYSVSREKKERFSLILESASTNQTSMYLCASSKGLRGRDTQYFGPGTRLTVL.

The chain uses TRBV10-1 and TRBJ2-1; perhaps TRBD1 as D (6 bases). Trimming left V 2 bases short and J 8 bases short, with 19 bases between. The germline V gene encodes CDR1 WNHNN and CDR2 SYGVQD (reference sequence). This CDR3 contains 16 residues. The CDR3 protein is CASSEIIGQGKDEQFF. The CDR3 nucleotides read TGCGCCAGCAGTGAGATAATCGGGCAGGGGAAGGATGAGCAGTTCTTC.

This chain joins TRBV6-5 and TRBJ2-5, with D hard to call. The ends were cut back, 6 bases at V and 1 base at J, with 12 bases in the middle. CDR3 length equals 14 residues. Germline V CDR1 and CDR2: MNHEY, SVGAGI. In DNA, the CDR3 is TGTGCCAGCAGACGTCTAGTACCCCAAGAGACCCAGTACTTC. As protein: CASRRLVPQETQYF.

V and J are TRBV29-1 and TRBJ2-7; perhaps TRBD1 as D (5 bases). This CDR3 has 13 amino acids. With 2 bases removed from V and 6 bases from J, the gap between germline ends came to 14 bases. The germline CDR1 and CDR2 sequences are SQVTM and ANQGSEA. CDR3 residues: CSVESQGEAEQYF. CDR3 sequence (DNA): TGCAGCGTTGAATCGCAGGGTGAGGCCGAGCAGTACTTC.

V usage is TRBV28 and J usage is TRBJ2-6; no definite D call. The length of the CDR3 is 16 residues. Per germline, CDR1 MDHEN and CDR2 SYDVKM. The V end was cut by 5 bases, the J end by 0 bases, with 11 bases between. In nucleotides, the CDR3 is TGTGCCAGCAGTCCTTCCAGGCGCTCTGGGGCCAACGTCCTGACTTTC. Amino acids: CASSPSRRSGANVLTF.

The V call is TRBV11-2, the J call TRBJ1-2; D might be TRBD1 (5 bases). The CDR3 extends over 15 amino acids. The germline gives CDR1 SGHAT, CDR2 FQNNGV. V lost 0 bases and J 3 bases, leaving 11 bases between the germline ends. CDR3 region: CASSLETVSYYGYTF. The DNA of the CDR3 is TGTGCCAGCAGCTTAGAGACAGTGTCCTACTATGGCTACACCTTC.

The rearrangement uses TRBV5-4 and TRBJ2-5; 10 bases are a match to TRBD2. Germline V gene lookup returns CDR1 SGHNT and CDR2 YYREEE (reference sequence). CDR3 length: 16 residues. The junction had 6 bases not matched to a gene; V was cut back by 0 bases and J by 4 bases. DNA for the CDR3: TGTGCCAGCAGCTTGGATGCTAGCGGGAGCCGAGAGACCCAGTACTTC. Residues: CASSLDASGSRETQYF. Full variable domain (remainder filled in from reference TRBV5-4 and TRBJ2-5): ETGVTQSPTHLIKTRGQQVTLRCSSQSGHNTVSWYQQALGQGPQFIFQYYREEENGRGNFPPRFSGLQFPNYSSELNVNALELDDSALYLCASSLDASGSRETQYFGPGTRLLVL.

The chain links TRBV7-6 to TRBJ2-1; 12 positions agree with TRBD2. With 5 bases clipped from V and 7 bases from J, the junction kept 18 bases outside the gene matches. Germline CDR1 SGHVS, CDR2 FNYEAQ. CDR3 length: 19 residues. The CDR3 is CASSPAGLAGGPGLNEQFF. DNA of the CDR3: TGTGCCAGCAGCCCCGCCGGGCTAGCGGGAGGGCCGGGTTTGAATGAGCAGTTCTTC.

The CDR3 spells CASSEGQGGPGELFF. CDR3 sequence (DNA): TGTGCCAGCAGTGAAGGGCAGGGAGGGCCCGGGGAGCTGTTTTTT. The chain recombines TRBV6-1 with TRBJ2-2, with 7 bases identical to TRBD2. Looked up from germline, CDR1 is MNHNS and CDR2 is SASEGT. The CDR3 spans 15 residues. V lost 1 base, J lost 6 bases, and 5 bases stayed unmatched.

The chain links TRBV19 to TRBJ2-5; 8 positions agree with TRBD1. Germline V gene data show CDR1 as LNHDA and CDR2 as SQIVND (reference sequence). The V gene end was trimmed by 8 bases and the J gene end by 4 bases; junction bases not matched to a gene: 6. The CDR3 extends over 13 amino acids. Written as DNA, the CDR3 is TGTGCCAGTGGTAACAGGGGGAGAGAGACCCAGTACTTC. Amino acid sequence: CASGNRGRETQYF. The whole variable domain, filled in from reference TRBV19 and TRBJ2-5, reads DGGITQSPKYLFRKEGQNVTLSCEQNLNHDAMYWYRQDPGQGLRLIYYSQIVNDFQKGDIAEGYSVSREKKESFPLTVTSAQKNPTAFYLCASGNRGRETQYFGPGTRLLVL.

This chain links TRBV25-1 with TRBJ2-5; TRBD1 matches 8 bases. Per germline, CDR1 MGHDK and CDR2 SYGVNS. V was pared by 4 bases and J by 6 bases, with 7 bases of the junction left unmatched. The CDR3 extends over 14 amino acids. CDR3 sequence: CASSGTGLGKTQYF. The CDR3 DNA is TGTGCCAGCAGTGGGACAGGGTTGGGGAAGACCCAGTACTTC.

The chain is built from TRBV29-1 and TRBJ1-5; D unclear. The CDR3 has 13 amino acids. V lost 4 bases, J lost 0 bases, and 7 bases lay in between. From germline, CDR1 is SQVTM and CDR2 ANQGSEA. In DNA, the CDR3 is TGCAGCGTTGTCACGGTTAGCAATCAGCCCCAGCATTTT. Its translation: CSVVTVSNQPQHF.

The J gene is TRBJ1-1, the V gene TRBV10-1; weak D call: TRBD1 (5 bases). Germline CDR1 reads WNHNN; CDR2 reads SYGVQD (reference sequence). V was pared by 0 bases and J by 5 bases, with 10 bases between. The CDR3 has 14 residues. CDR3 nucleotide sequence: TGCGCCAGCAGTGAGTCGCAGGGTTGGACTGAAGCTTTCTTT. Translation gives CASSESQGWTEAFF.